This T cell receptor beta chain appears in the sequencing data of a study of blood T cell repertoires in COVID-19 (dated by TCRdb to about 2020). With respect to the entire study: Samples covering the acute and convalescent phases of COVID-19 were provided by collaborators in the United States, Italy and Spain. The prospective study material was composed of cDNA or gDNA derived from T cells, B-cell-depleted T cells, or PBMCs. Subjects who had been exposed to COVID-19, were actively infected with it, or had recovered from it provided the deeply sampled blood TCRbeta repertoires that made up the dataset. A freely available public database, intended as a resource for researchers studying the immune response to SARS-CoV-2, is where the repertoires were released. The samples were drawn from two sources: the first 160 participants of the ongoing ImmuneRACE study, and 1,254 subjects contributed by 6 global collaborators. Sample metadata almost always included a de-identified subject ID, COVID-19 status, age in years and sex. Where HLA class I and class II types were available, the types were taken from metadata supplied by the sample provider, not from assay-based typing. On the study overall, not on this receptor specifically: Clinical and demographic metadata were provided uncurated, with the amount varying by source and participant.

Reading the germline V gene gives CDR1 SNHLY and CDR2 FYNNEI. Clipping removes 3 bases from V and 1 base from J, with 10 as the unmatched junction base count. There are 17 amino acids in the CDR3, from cysteine to phenylalanine inclusive. The sequence is cut down to CDR3 DNA, 51 bases in frame from base 1. A note on this clone: Its antigen remains unidentified. There are no base qualities to consult, and no much larger clone falls within one base.

Whole blood was collected in K2EDTA tubes by collaborating institutions according to the institutions' own protocols. For TCRbeta analysis, collaborators shipped samples in one of three forms: frozen whole blood, isolated PBMCs, or DNA extracted from either of those sample types. TCRbeta CDR3 regions were amplified from genomic DNA by means of the immunoSEQ Assay, a bias-controlled multiplex PCR. The original pipeline was this. Nucleated cell counts per sample were estimated from amplification of reference gene primers within the assay. Sequence reads were collapsed and filtered to measure the absolute abundance of every unique TCRbeta CDR3 rearrangement. For each sample, productive Simpson clonality was calculated as the square root of Simpson's diversity index across productive rearrangements. The table comes from immuneACCESS by way of TCRdb, which keeps in-frame sequences with V and J called. Part of the clones is missing from these tables; in studies checked, under half for an unresolved V gene and the rest for unknown reasons. The V and J calls and clone size were taken over from that table, and D and trimming were inferred from the DNA. In this sample the table shows approximately 97,000 clones, approximately 85% of which occur a single time. Clones ranked in the top ten supply around 12% of the sample.

The chain is made from TRBV2 and TRBJ1-1; TRBD1 fits 8 bases in the junction. This sequence originates from a human donor in a cohort sampled during active COVID-19. Sequencing used peripheral blood. The CDR3 protein sequence reads: CASSEGRQGPRNTEAFF. The sequenced DNA: TGTGCCAGCAGTGAGGGAAGACAGGGGCCTAGGAACACTGAAGCTTTCTTT.